This TCR beta chain was found in a study of control samples from healthy donors and cancer patients. V was pared by 0 bases and J by 3 bases, with 4 bases of the junction left unmatched. The CDR3 totals 15 residues. Per the germline V gene, CDR1 is SGHDT and CDR2 is YYEEEE. Only in-frame clones appear in the TCRdb table, and some are missing; sequencing was by immunoSEQ multiplex PCR. This table has 90,000 or so clones, approximately 91% appearing once. The receptor was isolated from a woman aged 55 to 70 in good health. This chain joins TRBV5-6 and TRBJ2-3, with 7 bases fitting TRBD1. Sequenced: blood. The CDR3: CASSLVDRKTDTQYF. The CDR3 DNA reads TGTGCCAGCAGCTTGGTGGACAGGAAGACAGATACGCAGTATTTT. Supplemented by reference TRBV5-6 and TRBJ2-3, the full variable domain reads DAGVTQSPTHLIKTRGQQVTLRCSPKSGHDTVSWYQQALGQGPQFIFQYYEEEERQRGNFPDRFSGHQFPNYSSELNVNALLLGDSALYLCASSLVDRKTDTQYFGPGTRLTVL.